The next 16 T cell receptor beta chains were all read from a single sample in a study of shared clonotypes between healthy human individuals. The table came from immunoSEQ multiplex PCR; TCRdb's copy has only in-frame clones and leaves some out. This table holds 520,000 or so clones, 79% found once. The sequenced material came from PBMCs. The receptors originated from a woman aged 40 to 55 in good health. Some clones in this sample may be carry-over from other donors' samples.

The chain employs TRBV19 and TRBJ2-6; D is possibly TRBD1 (6 bases). The CDR3 runs to 17 residues. The V end lost 1 base, the J end lost 2 bases, and 12 bases lay between the germline ends. The germline gives CDR1 LNHDA, CDR2 SQIVND (reference sequence). The CDR3 loop is CASSIGAGQTGANVLTF. As DNA, the CDR3 is TGTGCCAGTAGTATAGGGGCCGGACAGACTGGGGCCAACGTCCTGACTTTC.

The rearrangement links TRBV19 to TRBJ1-5; 9 bases match TRBD1. This CDR3 is built from 15 residues. The V gene end was trimmed by 5 bases and the J gene end by 6 bases; junction bases not matched to a gene: 8. Germline CDR1 and CDR2: LNHDA and SQIVND (reference sequence). CDR3 region: CASSLSTGGGQPQHF. The DNA of the CDR3 is TGTGCCAGTAGTCTTTCGACAGGGGGTGGTCAGCCCCAGCATTTT.

This rearrangement joins TRBV19 to TRBJ1-2; 10 nucleotides line up with TRBD1. V shed 5 bases and J 7 bases; nucleotides not matched to a gene: 4. Germline CDR1 is LNHDA and CDR2 is SQIVND (reference sequence). The CDR3 sequence is 13 residues long. The CDR3 nucleotides are TGTGCCAGTAGTTCGGGACAGGGGACTGGCTACACCTTC. Its translation is CASSSGQGTGYTF.

The chain uses TRBV30 and TRBJ2-1; D is undetermined. The germline V gene encodes CDR1 GTSNPN and CDR2 SVGIG (reference sequence). The V end was cut by 1 base, the J end by 10 bases, with 11 bases between. CDR3 length equals 12 residues. As DNA, the CDR3 is TGTGCCTGGAGTGACTGGGGTGAAGAGCAGTTCTTC. Translation gives CAWSDWGEEQFF.

The chain combines TRBV5-1 with TRBJ1-5, with D tentatively TRBD1 (5 bases). Trimming took off 5 bases at V and 0 bases at J, with 6 bases between the two ends. Germline V CDR1 and CDR2: SGHRS, YFSETQ. The CDR3 has 13 residues. The CDR3 here is CASRGDSNQPQHF. As DNA, the CDR3 is TGCGCCAGCAGGGGGGATAGCAATCAGCCCCAGCATTTT. The full variable domain, its missing parts supplied by reference TRBV5-1 and TRBJ1-5, is KAGVTQTPRYLIKTRGQQVTLSCSPISGHRSVSWYQQTPGQGLQFLFEYFSETQRNKGNFPGRFSGRQFSNSRSEMNVSTLELGDSALYLCASRGDSNQPQHFGDGTRLSIL.

This clone was counted at least ten times. The CDR3 protein is CASSITGTSADTQYF. CDR3 in DNA: TGTGCCAGCAGCATAACCGGGACTAGCGCAGATACGCAGTATTTT. V gene TRBV7-9 combines with J gene TRBJ2-3; 10 bases are a match to TRBD2. Trimming removed 5 bases from V and 4 bases from J; junction bases left unmatched: 6. Germline V lookup: CDR1 SEHNR, CDR2 FQNEAQ (reference sequence). The CDR3 consists of 15 residues.

The V call is TRBV19, the J call TRBJ2-1; tentative D call: TRBD2 (6 bases). This CDR3 is 15 amino acids long. Trimming removed 3 bases from V and 5 bases from J, with 14 bases in between. Germline V CDR1 and CDR2: LNHDA, SQIVND (reference sequence). The CDR3 bases are TGTGCCAGTAGTATTGAGGGAGGCGGAGACAATGAGCAGTTCTTC. It specifies CASSIEGGGDNEQFF.

The CDR3 DNA reads as TGTGCCAGCAGCTCGATAAGTCGCACCGGGGAGCTGTTTTTT. Its translation: CASSSISRTGELFF. V usage is TRBV7-9 and J usage is TRBJ2-2, with D unclear. Trimming shortened V by 4 bases and J by 4 bases, and 10 bases separated the two germline ends. In germline, CDR1 is SEHNR, CDR2 FQNEAQ (reference sequence). CDR3 length equals 14 residues.

The chain carries TRBV6-6 and TRBJ2-1; maybe TRBD2 (5 bases). This CDR3 is built from 15 residues. Germline values: CDR1 MNHNY, CDR2 SVGAGI (reference sequence). The V and J ends lost 2 bases and 4 bases respectively, with 12 bases between them. CDR3 DNA sequence: TGTGCCAGCAGTTACGAGGGAGTAGGTTACAATGAGCAGTTCTTC. Its translation: CASSYEGVGYNEQFF.

This clone was seen a single time. The CDR3 loop is CASSRGTTFSYEQYF. The CDR3 DNA reads as TGTGCCAGCAGCAGAGGGACTACCTTCTCCTACGAGCAGTACTTC. The J gene is TRBJ2-7, the V gene TRBV7-2, with TRBD2 matching 7 bases. The ends lost 5 bases at V and 0 bases at J; junction bases unmatched: 7. The CDR3 is made up of 15 amino acids. From germline, CDR1 is SGHTA and CDR2 FQGNSA.

The chain has TRBV2 and TRBJ2-5; D gene unclear. V gave up 5 bases and J gave up 0 bases, with 10 bases separating them. CDR3 size: 14 residues. Germline CDR1 reads SNHLY; CDR2 reads FYNNEI. This CDR3 reads CASSPGRYQETQYF. The CDR3 DNA follows: TGTGCCAGCAGTCCCGGACGGTACCAAGAGACCCAGTACTTC.

The chain employs TRBV7-3 and TRBJ1-1; 7 positions match TRBD1. This CDR3 spans 18 amino acids. Germline trimming cut 4 bases from V and 1 base from J; bases unmatched to any gene: 15. CDR1 SGHTA and CDR2 FQGTGA come from the germline V gene. The CDR3 nucleotides read TGTGCCAGCAGCTGGGCCCCGTATACAGGGGAAGCGAACACTGAAGCTTTCTTT. It encodes CASSWAPYTGEANTEAFF.

V usage is TRBV7-2 and J usage is TRBJ2-5, with no clear D. The CDR3 has 13 amino acids. CDR1 SGHTA and CDR2 FQGNSA come from the germline V gene. Trimming removed 1 base from V and 5 bases from J, with 8 bases in between. CDR3 region: CASSLVTFETQYF. DNA for the CDR3: TGTGCCAGCAGCTTAGTCACATTTGAGACCCAGTACTTC.

This chain joins TRBV4-2 and TRBJ2-5; TRBD2 matches 10 bases. Trimming took 4 bases from V and 1 from J; bases not matched to a gene: 3. CDR1 and CDR2 from the germline V gene are LGHNA and YNFKEQ. CDR3 size: 15 residues. As DNA, the CDR3 is TGTGCCAGCAGCCCGCAGCGGGAGGGCCAAGAGACCCAGTACTTC. This translates into CASSPQREGQETQYF.

V usage is TRBV7-3 and J usage is TRBJ2-4, with D possibly matching TRBD1 (5 bases). V was trimmed by 6 bases and J by 9 bases, leaving 12 bases between them. The CDR3 extends over 12 amino acids. Germline V gives CDR1 SGHTA, CDR2 FQGTGA. CDR3 sequence (DNA): TGTGCCAGCAGTCCAGGGTCGGGCATTCAGTACTTC. This encodes CASSPGSGIQYF.

The chain joins TRBV30 to TRBJ1-6, with D possibly TRBD1 on 5 matching bases. Germline assignment: CDR1 GTSNPN and CDR2 SVGIG (reference sequence). V dropped 2 bases and J dropped 8 bases, with 13 bases sitting between them. CDR3 length equals 14 residues. CDR3 nucleotide sequence: TGTGCCTGGAGTTGGAGAGCGGGGGATTCACCCCTCCACTTT. Amino acids: CAWSWRAGDSPLHF.